The 19 T cell receptor beta chains presented below share a single source sample, sequenced in a study. TCRdb called the 5' RACE reads again in MiXCR, with one record for every CDR3 protein. This sample carries under 45,000 distinct CDR3 sequences, roughly 30% of them seen once, and the ten largest clones take roughly 4.1%. Sequenced: tumor-infiltrating memory CD4+ T cells sorted from the breast tumor. As for subset: memory CD4+ T cells, CD4+CD45RO+CD25-. These receptors all come from a female donor with breast cancer.

This clonotype was counted only a few times. The rearrangement links TRBV12-3 or TRBV12-4 to TRBJ1-1; TRBD1 matches at 7 bases. Trimming removed 3 bases from V and 5 bases from J; junction bases left unmatched: 3. This CDR3 has 13 residues. The CDR3 coding sequence is TGTGCCAGCAGTTTCGAGGGGGCTACTGAAGCTTTCTTT. Residues: CASSFEGATEAFF.

V gene TRBV29-1 combines with J gene TRBJ2-7; 7 bases align to TRBD1. CDR1 is SQVTM, CDR2 ANQGSEA, per germline. V lost 4 bases, J lost 3 bases, and 6 bases stayed unmatched. The length of the CDR3 is 13 residues. This CDR3 is CSVGFPGGYEQYF. The CDR3 nucleotides read TGCAGCGTTGGATTTCCAGGGGGCTACGAGCAGTACTTC.

This clonotype was picked up a small number of times. The V call is TRBV4-2, the J call TRBJ2-7; TRBD2 agrees at 8 bases. The CDR3 has 15 residues. CDR1 is LGHNA, CDR2 YNFKEQ, per germline. V shed 0 bases and J 6 bases; nucleotides not matched to a gene: 7. The CDR3 DNA sequence: TGTGCCAGCAGCCAAGACAGAGCGGGAGAGCGCGAGCAGTACTTC. Amino acid sequence: CASSQDRAGEREQYF.

In this sample, this clonotype turned up a few times. The chain joins TRBV4-1 to TRBJ2-7, with a tentative D call TRBD2 (5 bases). Per germline, CDR1 MGHRA and CDR2 YSYEKL. V gave up 4 bases and J gave up 2 bases, with 12 bases separating them. The CDR3 is 14 amino acids. The CDR3, as DNA: TGCGCCAGCAGCCTCCGTCCGGAGGCCTACGAGCAGTACTTC. Its protein is CASSLRPEAYEQYF.

This clonotype appeared many times. The gene calls are TRBV20-1 and TRBJ2-7, with D possibly being TRBD2 (6 bases). This CDR3 is 12 amino acids long. Germline V lookup: CDR1 DFQATT, CDR2 SNEGSKA (reference sequence). The CDR3 coding sequence is TGCAGCTCCAGATGGGGGGTAGAAGAGCAGTACTTC. Translating gives CSSRWGVEEQYF.

Concerning this clonotype: A much larger clone is a single base away; this may be a read error. J is TRBJ2-5 and V is TRBV29-1; D not certain. The germline V gene encodes CDR1 SQVTM and CDR2 ANQGSEA. The CDR3 covers 11 residues. The CDR3 DNA is TGCAGCGTTGAAGAAGAAGAGACCCAGCACTTC. Translating gives CSVEEEETQHF. Drawing the rest from reference TRBV29-1 and TRBJ2-5, the complete variable domain is SAVISQKPSRDICQRGTSLTIQCQVDSQVTMMFWYRQQPGQSLTLIATANQGSEATYESGFVIDKFPISRPNLTFSTLTVSNMSPEDSSIYLCSVEEEETQHFGPGTRLLVL.

This clonotype has a handful of counts. The chain joins TRBV20-1 to TRBJ2-4, with D unresolved. Trimming took 5 bases from V and 4 from J, leaving 6 bases between them. Germline values: CDR1 DFQATT, CDR2 SNEGSKA (reference sequence). CDR3 length equals 11 residues. As DNA, the CDR3 is TGCAGTGCTGGCCATAAAAACATTCAGTACTTC. Its protein product is CSAGHKNIQYF.

This rearrangement joins TRBV7-3 to TRBJ2-3; 8 bases align to TRBD1. Germline lookup yields CDR1 SGHTA and CDR2 FQGTGA. This CDR3 has 15 residues. Trimming removed 5 bases from V and 6 bases from J; junction bases left unmatched: 10. The CDR3 protein is CASSGRTGSTDTQYF. CDR3 DNA: TGTGCCAGCAGCGGACGGACAGGGTCGACGGATACGCAGTATTTT.

This sequence joins TRBV14 and TRBJ2-6; D not certain. The CDR3 spans 16 residues. The germline gives CDR1 SGHDN, CDR2 FVKESK. V lost 4 bases, J lost 2 bases, and 12 bases lay in between. CDR3 amino acids: CASSPRVSAGANVLTF. DNA of the CDR3: TGTGCCAGCAGCCCACGGGTGTCCGCTGGGGCCAACGTCCTGACTTTC. Supplemented by reference TRBV14 and TRBJ2-6, the full variable domain reads EAGVTQFPSHSVIEKGQTVTLRCDPISGHDNLYWYRRVMGKEIKFLLHFVKESKQDESGMPNNRFLAERTGGTYSTLKVQPAELEDSGVYFCASSPRVSAGANVLTFGAGSRLTVL.

With respect to this clonotype: A much larger clone lies a single base off, so this may be a read error. This sequence joins TRBV20-1 and TRBJ2-5; possibly TRBD1 for D (7 bases). Germline lookup yields CDR1 DFQATT and CDR2 SNEGSKA (reference sequence). Between the trimmed V and J ends, which lost 5 bases and 7 bases, there was a span of 26 bases. The CDR3 totals 16 residues. The DNA for the CDR3 is TGCAGTGCTGGAGGGACCGCGGCGACAGGGTTCGGGACCCAGTACTTC. Translation: CSAGGTAATGFGTQYF.

The V and J genes are TRBV6-1 and TRBJ2-7, with D possibly TRBD2 on 6 matching bases. From germline, CDR1 is MNHNS and CDR2 SASEGT. This CDR3 contains 13 residues. Deletions cut 9 bases from V and 2 bases from J, with 14 bases between. CDR3 sequence: CARTSWETYEQYF. CDR3 bases: TGTGCCAGAACTAGCTGGGAAACCTACGAGCAGTACTTC.

The rearrangement joins TRBV5-1 to TRBJ1-2; perhaps TRBD1 as D (5 bases). CDR1 and CDR2 from the germline V gene are SGHRS and YFSETQ. This CDR3 spans 13 amino acids. The V and J ends lost 7 bases and 4 bases respectively, with 14 bases between them. This CDR3 reads CASHNWQGYGYTF. The CDR3 DNA follows: TGCGCCAGCCACAATTGGCAGGGCTATGGCTACACCTTC.

The chain couples TRBV7-9 to TRBJ2-7; D might be TRBD2 (5 bases). V lost 1 base to trimming and J lost 1 base, with 14 bases between them. Germline-derived CDR1 and CDR2 are SEHNR and FQNEAQ (reference sequence). This CDR3 has 16 residues. The CDR3 loop reads CASSLEVGGPSYEQYF. The CDR3, as DNA: TGTGCCAGCAGCTTAGAGGTGGGCGGGCCTTCCTACGAGCAGTACTTC.

This clonotype was observed a handful of times. The chain carries TRBV9 and TRBJ2-7, with 8 bases matching TRBD1. The germline V gene has CDR1 SGDLS and CDR2 YYNGEE. The CDR3 has 15 amino acids. The J segment lost 3 bases and the V segment lost 0 bases, leaving 5 bases of the junction unmatched. CDR3 DNA sequence: TGTGCCAGCAGCGTAGGAGGACAGGGTTACTACGAGCAGTACTTC. This translates into CASSVGGQGYYEQYF.

This clonotype has just a few counts. The CDR3 spells CSARDLALPTDTQYF. DNA of the CDR3: TGCAGTGCTAGAGATCTAGCTTTACCCACAGATACGCAGTATTTT. The V and J genes are TRBV20-1 and TRBJ2-3; D is perhaps TRBD2 (5 bases). This CDR3 comprises 15 residues. Trimming removed 0 bases from V and 2 bases from J, with 12 bases in between. Germline CDR1 and CDR2: DFQATT and SNEGSKA (reference sequence).

J is TRBJ2-1 and V is TRBV20-1; TRBD2 agrees at 9 bases. The trim removed 5 bases at V and 8 bases at J, leaving 13 bases unmatched. Germline CDR1 and CDR2: DFQATT and SNEGSKA (reference sequence). CDR3 length: 15 amino acids. For the CDR3, the DNA is TGCAGTGCTGCCCGTAGCGGGAGTATTATAGATGAGCAGTTCTTC. The encoded protein is CSAARSGSIIDEQFF.

This chain joins TRBV6-5 and TRBJ1-5, with D possibly matching TRBD1 (6 bases). Per germline, CDR1 MNHEY and CDR2 SVGAGI. The germline V and J ends were trimmed by 6 bases and 6 bases, with 27 bases remaining between them. This CDR3 contains 18 residues. The CDR3 nucleotides are TGTGCCAGCAGGCCCGTCGGGACAAATAACTTAGTTGGTCAGCCCCAGCATTTT. The encoded protein is CASRPVGTNNLVGQPQHF.

This clonotype was seen only a few times. The chain is built from TRBV7-2 and TRBJ2-1; D is ambiguous. The CDR3 extends over 13 amino acids. Germline loops: CDR1 SGHTA, CDR2 FQGNSA. The V and J ends lost 3 bases and 4 bases respectively, with 7 bases between them. DNA of the CDR3: TGTGCCAGCAGCTTCGAGATATACAATGAGCAGTTCTTC. It translates to CASSFEIYNEQFF.

The chain links TRBV7-6 to TRBJ2-3; tentative D call: TRBD2 (5 bases). Trimming removed 5 bases at V and 4 bases at J, with 16 bases between. Germline loops: CDR1 SGHVS, CDR2 FNYEAQ. The CDR3 is 15 amino acids. The CDR3 reads CASSTRPAGADTQYF. For the CDR3, the DNA is TGTGCCAGCAGCACGAGACCGGCGGGCGCAGATACGCAGTATTTT.